This T cell receptor beta chain was documented in a study of vaccination effects on CD4 cells after COVID-19. Germline trimming cut 2 bases from V and 6 bases from J; bases unmatched to any gene: 5. This CDR3 is built from 15 residues. CDR1 MGHRA and CDR2 YSYEKL come from the germline V gene. The repertoire was sequenced with immunoSEQ multiplex PCR; TCRdb's copy has only in-frame clones and lacks some. The sample includes fewer than 40,000 clones, under 75% of them seen just once. Antigen-specific CD4+ T cell clonotypes were called by their expansion after viral peptide-pool culture in ViraFEST. Scientists isolated CD4+ T cells after an approximately 10-day culture period ended. Having tested negative for nucleocapsid antibodies, the vaccine recipients showed no prior SARS-CoV-2 infection. Half-medium changes using IL-2 medium occurred on days 3 and 7. As regards this clone: What it binds is not known.

This TCR was sampled from a human donor who received a COVID-19 vaccine. The sequencing here drew on CD4+ T cells from PBMCs cultured with SARS-CoV-2 spike peptides, taken before COVID-19 vaccination. V gene TRBV4-1 combines with J gene TRBJ2-1, with 9 bases matching TRBD2. CDR3 residues: CASSQIAGVFNEQFF. The CDR3 DNA sequence: TGCGCCAGCAGCCAAATAGCGGGAGTTTTCAATGAGCAGTTCTTC.